This TCR beta chain was sequenced during a study of blood T cells in healthy people across ages. The study, taken as a whole, reports: The study found more naive CD4+ cells and higher diversity in long-lived than aged donors. The fall in TCR beta diversity per million T cells was roughly linear with age. Shifts in expanded clonotypes may have been confounded by donor CMV status, which was unknown.

PBMCs numbering at least 7 million were isolated per sample. The second PCR ran about 6 to 12 cycles with a sample-barcoded 5' primer and J-beta primers. TCRdb analysed the 5' RACE reads with MiXCR anew, one entry per CDR3 protein. The profile shows 550,000 to 600,000 distinct CDR3 sequences, around half of them singletons. Trimming shortened V by 4 bases and J by 0 bases, and 9 bases separated the two germline ends. This CDR3 is built from 14 residues. Germline CDR1 is SGHAT and CDR2 is FQNNGV. The sample holds one count of this clonotype. Antigen specificity is unknown. The clonotype comes from an elderly man in good health. The chain joins TRBV11-2 to TRBJ1-1, with D perhaps matching TRBD1 (5 bases). What was sequenced was blood. DNA for the CDR3: TGTGCCAGCAGCTGGGACCGAGTGAACACTGAAGCTTTCTTT. Translation gives CASSWDRVNTEAFF.